This TCR beta chain was profiled in a study of blood T cell repertoires in COVID-19. For the study at large: PBMCs, B-cell-depleted T cells, or T cells were the source of the cDNA or gDNA that made up the material.

Clones were sequenced by immunoSEQ multiplex PCR, and TCRdb holds only the in-frame ones, with some missing. This table holds more than 150,000 clones, 84% found once. This clone was recorded once. The sample was peripheral blood. This TCR came from a human donor in a cohort sampled during active COVID-19.

The CDR3 coding sequence is TGTGCCAGCAGCTCCAGCAGAAGGACACAAAATGGCTACACCTTC. As protein: CASSSSRRTQNGYTF. This chain joins TRBV9 and TRBJ1-2; TRBD1 might be the D (5 bases). V was cut by 4 bases and J by 6 bases, with 19 bases left in between. There are 15 residues in the CDR3. CDR1 and CDR2 (germline): SGDLS, YYNGEE.